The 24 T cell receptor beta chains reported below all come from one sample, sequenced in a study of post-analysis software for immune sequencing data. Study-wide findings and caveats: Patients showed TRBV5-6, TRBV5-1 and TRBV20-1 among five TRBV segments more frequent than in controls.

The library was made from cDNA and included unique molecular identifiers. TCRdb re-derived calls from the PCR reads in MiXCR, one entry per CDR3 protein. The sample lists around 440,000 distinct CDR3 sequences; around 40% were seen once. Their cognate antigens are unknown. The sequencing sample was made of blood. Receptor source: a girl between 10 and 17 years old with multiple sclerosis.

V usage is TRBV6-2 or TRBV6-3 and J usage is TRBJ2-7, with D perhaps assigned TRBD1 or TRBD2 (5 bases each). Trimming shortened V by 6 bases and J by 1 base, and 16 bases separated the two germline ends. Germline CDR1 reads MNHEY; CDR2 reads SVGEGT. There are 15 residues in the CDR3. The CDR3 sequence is CASSSPGDGSYEQYF. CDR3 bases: TGTGCCAGCAGCTCACCCGGGGACGGTTCCTACGAGCAGTACTTC.

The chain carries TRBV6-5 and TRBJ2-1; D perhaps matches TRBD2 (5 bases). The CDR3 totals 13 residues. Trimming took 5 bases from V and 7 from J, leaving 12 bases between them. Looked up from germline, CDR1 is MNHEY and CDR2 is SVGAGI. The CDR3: CASSRTGWNEQFF. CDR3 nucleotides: TGTGCCAGCAGTAGGACGGGGTGGAATGAGCAGTTCTTC.

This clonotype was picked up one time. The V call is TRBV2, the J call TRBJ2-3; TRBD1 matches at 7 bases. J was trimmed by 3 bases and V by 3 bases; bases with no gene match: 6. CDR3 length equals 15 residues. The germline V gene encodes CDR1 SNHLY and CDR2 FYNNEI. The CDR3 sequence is CASSERQGGTDTQYF. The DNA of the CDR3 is TGTGCCAGCAGTGAGCGACAGGGCGGGACAGATACGCAGTATTTT.

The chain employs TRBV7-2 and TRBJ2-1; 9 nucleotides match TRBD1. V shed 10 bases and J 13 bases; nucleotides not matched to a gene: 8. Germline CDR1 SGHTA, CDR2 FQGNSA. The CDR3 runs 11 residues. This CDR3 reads CATARDREQFF. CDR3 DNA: TGTGCCACAGCCCGGGACAGGGAACAGTTCTTC.

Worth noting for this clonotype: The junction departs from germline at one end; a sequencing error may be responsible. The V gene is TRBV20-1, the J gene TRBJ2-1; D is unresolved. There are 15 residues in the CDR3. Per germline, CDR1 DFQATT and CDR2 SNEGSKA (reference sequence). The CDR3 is CSASVLAVSCNEQFF. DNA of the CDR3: TGCAGTGCCAGTGTCCTGGCGGTATCCTGCAATGAGCAGTTCTTC.

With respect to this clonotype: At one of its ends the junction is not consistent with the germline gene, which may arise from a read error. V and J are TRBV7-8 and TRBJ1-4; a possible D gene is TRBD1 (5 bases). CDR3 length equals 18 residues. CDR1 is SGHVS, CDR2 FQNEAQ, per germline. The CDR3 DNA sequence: TGTACCAGCAGCTTATTCGGTGGAGGGGTTTCAACTAATGAAAAACTGTTTTTT. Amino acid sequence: CTSSLFGGGVSTNEKLFF.

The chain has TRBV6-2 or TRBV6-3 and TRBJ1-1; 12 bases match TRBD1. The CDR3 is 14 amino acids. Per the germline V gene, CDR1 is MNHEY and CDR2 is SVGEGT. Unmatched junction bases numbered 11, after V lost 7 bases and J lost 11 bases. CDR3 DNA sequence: TGTGCCAGCACTCGCCGGGACAGGGGGCGGAAGGCTTTCTTT. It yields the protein CASTRRDRGRKAFF.

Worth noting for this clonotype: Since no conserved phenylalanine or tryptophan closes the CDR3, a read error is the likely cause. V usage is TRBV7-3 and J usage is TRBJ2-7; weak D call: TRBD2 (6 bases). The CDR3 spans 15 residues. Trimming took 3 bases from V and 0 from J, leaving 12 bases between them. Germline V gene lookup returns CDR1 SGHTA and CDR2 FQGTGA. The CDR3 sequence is CASSFTSINSYEQYS. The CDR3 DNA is TGTGCCAGCAGCTTCACTAGCATTAACTCCTACGAGCAGTACTCC.

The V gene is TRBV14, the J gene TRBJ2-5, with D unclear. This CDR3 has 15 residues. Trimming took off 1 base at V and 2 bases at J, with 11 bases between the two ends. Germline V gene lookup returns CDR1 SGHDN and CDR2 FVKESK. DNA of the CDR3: TGTGCCAGCAGCCAAGTATCCAACAGACAAGAGACCCAGTACTTC. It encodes CASSQVSNRQETQYF.

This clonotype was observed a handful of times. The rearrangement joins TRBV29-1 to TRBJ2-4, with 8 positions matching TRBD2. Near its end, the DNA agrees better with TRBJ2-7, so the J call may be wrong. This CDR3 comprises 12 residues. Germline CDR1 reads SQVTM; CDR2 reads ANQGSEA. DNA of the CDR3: TGCAGCGCGGGGGGGCTTGTATCCGAGCAGTACTTC. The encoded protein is CSAGGLVSEQYF.

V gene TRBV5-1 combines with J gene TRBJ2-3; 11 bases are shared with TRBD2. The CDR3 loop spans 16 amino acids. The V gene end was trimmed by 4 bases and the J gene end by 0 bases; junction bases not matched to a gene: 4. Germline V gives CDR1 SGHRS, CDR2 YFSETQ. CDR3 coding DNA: TGCGCCAGCAGCCGACTAGCGGGAACTAGCACAGATACGCAGTATTTT. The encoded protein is CASSRLAGTSTDTQYF.

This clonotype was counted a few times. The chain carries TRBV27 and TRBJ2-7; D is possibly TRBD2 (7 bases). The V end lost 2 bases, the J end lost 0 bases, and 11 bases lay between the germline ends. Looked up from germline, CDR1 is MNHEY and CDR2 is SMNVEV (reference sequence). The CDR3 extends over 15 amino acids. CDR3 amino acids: CASSLAGASSYEQYF. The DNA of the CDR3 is TGTGCCAGCAGTTTAGCGGGGGCGAGCTCCTACGAGCAGTACTTC.

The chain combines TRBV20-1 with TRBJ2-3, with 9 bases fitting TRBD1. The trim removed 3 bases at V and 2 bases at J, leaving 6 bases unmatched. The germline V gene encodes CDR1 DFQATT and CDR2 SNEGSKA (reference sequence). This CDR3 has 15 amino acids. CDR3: CSARRGQGNTDTQYF. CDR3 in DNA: TGCAGTGCTAGGCGGGGACAGGGCAACACAGATACGCAGTATTTT.

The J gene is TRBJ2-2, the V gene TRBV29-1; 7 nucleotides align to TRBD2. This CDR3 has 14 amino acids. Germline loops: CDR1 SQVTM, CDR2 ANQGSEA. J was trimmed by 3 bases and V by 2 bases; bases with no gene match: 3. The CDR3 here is CSVESGTYTGELFF. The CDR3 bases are TGCAGCGTTGAAAGCGGGACCTACACCGGGGAGCTGTTTTTT.

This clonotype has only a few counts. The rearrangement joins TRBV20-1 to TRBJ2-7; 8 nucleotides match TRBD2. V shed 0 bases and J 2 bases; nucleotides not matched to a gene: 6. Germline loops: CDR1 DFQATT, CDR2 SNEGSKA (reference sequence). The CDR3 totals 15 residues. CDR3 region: CSARDRLAGPYEQYF. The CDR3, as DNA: TGCAGTGCTAGAGATCGTTTAGCGGGGCCCTACGAGCAGTACTTC.

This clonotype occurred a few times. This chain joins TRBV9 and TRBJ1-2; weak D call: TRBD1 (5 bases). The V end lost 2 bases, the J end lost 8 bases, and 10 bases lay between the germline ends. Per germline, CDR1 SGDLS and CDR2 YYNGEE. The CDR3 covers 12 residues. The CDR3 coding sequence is TGTGCCAGCAGCGTTCAGGGTGGAGGCTACACCTTC. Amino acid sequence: CASSVQGGGYTF. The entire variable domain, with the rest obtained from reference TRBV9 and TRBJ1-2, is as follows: DSGVTQTPKHLITATGQRVTLRCSPRSGDLSVYWYQQSLDQGLQFLIQYYNGEERAKGNILERFSAQQFPDLHSELNLSSLELGDSALYFCASSVQGGGYTFGSGTRLTVV.

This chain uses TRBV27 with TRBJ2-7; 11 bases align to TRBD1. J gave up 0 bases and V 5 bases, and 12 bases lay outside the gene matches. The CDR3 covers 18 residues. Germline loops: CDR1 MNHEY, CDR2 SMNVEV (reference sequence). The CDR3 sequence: CASSPRDRGTLSSYEQYF. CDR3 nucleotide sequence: TGTGCCAGCAGTCCCCGGGACAGGGGGACTTTGAGCTCCTACGAGCAGTACTTC.

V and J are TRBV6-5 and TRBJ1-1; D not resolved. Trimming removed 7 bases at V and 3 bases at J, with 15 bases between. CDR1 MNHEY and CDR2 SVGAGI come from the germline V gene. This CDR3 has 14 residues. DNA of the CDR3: TGTGCCAGCACACGTTCCGTTCTTGACACTGAAGCTTTCTTT. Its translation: CASTRSVLDTEAFF.

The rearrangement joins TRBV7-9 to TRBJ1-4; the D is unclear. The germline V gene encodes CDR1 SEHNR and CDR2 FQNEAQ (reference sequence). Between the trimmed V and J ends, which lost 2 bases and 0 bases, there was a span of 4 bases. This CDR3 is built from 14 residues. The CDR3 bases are TGTGCCAGCAGCTTATCCACAACTAATGAAAAACTGTTTTTT. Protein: CASSLSTTNEKLFF.

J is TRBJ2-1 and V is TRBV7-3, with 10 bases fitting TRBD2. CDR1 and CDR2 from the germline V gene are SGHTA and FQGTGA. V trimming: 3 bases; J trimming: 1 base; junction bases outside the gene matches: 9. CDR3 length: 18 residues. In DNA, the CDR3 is TGTGCCAGCAGCTTGACTTCTAGCGGGAGTAGGTCCTACAATGAGCAGTTCTTC. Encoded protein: CASSLTSSGSRSYNEQFF.

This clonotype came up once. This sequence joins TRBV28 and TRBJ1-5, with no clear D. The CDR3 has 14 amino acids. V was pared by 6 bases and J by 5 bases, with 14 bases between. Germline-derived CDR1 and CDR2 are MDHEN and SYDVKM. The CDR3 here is CASRLPENDQPQHF. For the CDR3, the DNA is TGTGCCAGCAGGCTCCCGGAGAATGATCAGCCCCAGCATTTT.

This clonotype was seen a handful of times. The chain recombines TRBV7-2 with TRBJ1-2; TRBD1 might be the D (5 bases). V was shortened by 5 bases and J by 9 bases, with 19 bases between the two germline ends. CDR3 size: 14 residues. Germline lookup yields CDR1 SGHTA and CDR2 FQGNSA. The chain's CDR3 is CASSQRGLELSYTF. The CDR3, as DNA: TGTGCCAGCAGCCAACGGGGCCTGGAGTTGAGCTACACCTTC.

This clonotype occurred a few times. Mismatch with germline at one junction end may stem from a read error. The CDR3 region has the DNA TGTGCTATCAGTGAGTTTGGGACTAGCTCCTACGAGCAGTACTTC. This encodes CAISEFGTSSYEQYF. The chain is built from TRBV10-3 and TRBJ2-7; 8 bases agree with TRBD2. This CDR3 is 15 amino acids long. The germline CDR1 and CDR2 sequences are ENHRY and SYGVKD.

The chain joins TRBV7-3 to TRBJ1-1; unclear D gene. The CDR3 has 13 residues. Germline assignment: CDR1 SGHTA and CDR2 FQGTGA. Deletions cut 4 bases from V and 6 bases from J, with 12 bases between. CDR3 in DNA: TGTGCCAGCAGCTCGGGCCCCAGGTCTGAAGCTTTCTTT. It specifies CASSSGPRSEAFF.